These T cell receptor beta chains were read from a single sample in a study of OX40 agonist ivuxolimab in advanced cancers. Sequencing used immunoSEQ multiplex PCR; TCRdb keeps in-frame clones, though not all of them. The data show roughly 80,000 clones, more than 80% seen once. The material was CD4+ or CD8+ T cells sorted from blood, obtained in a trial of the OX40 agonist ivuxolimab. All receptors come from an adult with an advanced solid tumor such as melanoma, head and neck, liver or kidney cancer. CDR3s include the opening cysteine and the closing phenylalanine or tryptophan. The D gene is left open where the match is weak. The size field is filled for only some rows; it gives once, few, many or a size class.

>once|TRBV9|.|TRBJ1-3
TGTGCCAGCAGCGCCGATGGAGGGCACTCTGGAAACACCATATATTTT
CASSADGGHSGNTIYF
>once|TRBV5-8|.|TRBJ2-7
TGTGCCAGCAGCTTGCAATCAGGGTCCTACGAGCAGTACTTC
CASSLQSGSYEQYF
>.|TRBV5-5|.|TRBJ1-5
TGTGCCAGCAGCTTCTCCGGCATTGCGCCCCAGCATTTT
CASSFSGIAPQHF
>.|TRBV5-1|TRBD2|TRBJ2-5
TGCGCCAGCAGCCGCGGGGGAGAAGAGACCCAGTACTTC
CASSRGGEETQYF
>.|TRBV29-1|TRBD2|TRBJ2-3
TGCAGCGTTGAAAGGGCTAGCGGGCGCACAGATACGCAGTATTTT
CSVERASGRTDTQYF
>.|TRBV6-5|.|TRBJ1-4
TGTGCCAGCAGTTACAAGGGGCAGCCTAATGAAAAACTGTTTTTT
CASSYKGQPNEKLFF
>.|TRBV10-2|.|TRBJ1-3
TGCGCCAGCAGAGAGGATCGGCTCTCTGGAAACACCATATATTTT
CASREDRLSGNTIYF
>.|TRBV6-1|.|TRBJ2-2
TGTGCCAGCAGTGAGGCCGAGTGGGCCGGGGAGCTGTTTTTT
CASSEAEWAGELFF
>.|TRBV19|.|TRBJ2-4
TGTGCCAGTAGTATAGGGGATATTCAGTACTTC
CASSIGDIQYF
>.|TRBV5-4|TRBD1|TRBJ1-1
TGTGCCAGCAGCTCAAGGGACAGGGGAAGCACTGAAGCTTTCTTT
CASSSRDRGSTEAFF
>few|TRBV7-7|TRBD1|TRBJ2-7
TGTGCCAGCAGCTCGGGACAGGGCTCCTACGAGCAGTACTTC
CASSSGQGSYEQYF
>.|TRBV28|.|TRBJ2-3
TGTGCCAGCAGTTTATTGGGGGGGCCGGATACGCAGTATTTT
CASSLLGGPDTQYF
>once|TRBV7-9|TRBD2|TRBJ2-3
TGTGCCAGCAGCTTCTGGGAGGGCGGCACAGATACGCAGTATTTT
CASSFWEGGTDTQYF
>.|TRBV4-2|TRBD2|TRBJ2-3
TGTGCCAGCAGCCAAGAGGGAAGCGGGAGAGGAGATACGCAGTATTTT
CASSQEGSGRGDTQYF
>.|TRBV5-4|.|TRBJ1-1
TGTGCCAGCAAAGCGGGCCAAAACACTGAAGCTTTCTTT
CASKAGQNTEAFF
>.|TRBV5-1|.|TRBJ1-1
TGCGCCAGCAGCTCCCGGGGGGAGAACACTGAAGCTTTCTTT
CASSSRGENTEAFF
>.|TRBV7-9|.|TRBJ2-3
TGTGCCAGCAGCTTAGTTTCGCAGTATTTT
CASSLVSQYF
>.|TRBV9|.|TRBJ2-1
TGTGCCAGCAGCGTAGAGGTGGAACAAGATGAGCAGTTCTTC
CASSVEVEQDEQFF
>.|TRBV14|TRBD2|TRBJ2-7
TGTGCCAGCAGCCGACTAGCGGGGGGCCCGGTCTACGAGCAGTACTTC
CASSRLAGGPVYEQYF
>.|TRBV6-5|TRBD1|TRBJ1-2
TGTGCCAGCAGGGGGACAGGGACGGTCTATGGCTACACCTTC
CASRGTGTVYGYTF
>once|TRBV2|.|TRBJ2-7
TGTGCCAGCAGTGACACTTTTTCCTACGAGCAGTACTTC
CASSDTFSYEQYF
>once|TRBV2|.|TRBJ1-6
TGTGCCACACTGGGGGTGACTGATAATTCACCCCTCCACTTT
CATLGVTDNSPLHF
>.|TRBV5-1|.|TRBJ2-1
TGCGCCAGCAGCTTGTGGGCTGAGATTAGGAATGAGCAGTTCTTC
CASSLWAEIRNEQFF
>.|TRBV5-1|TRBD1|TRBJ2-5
TGCGCCAGCAGCTCGGGACAGGGAGCAGAGACCCAGTACTTC
CASSSGQGAETQYF
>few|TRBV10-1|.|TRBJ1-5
TGCGCCAGCAGTCCGGCCAGGCATCAGCCCCAGCATTTT
CASSPARHQPQHF
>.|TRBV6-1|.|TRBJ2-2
TGTGCCAGCAGTGAAGGATCGGGACCATACACCGGGGAGCTGTTTTTT
CASSEGSGPYTGELFF
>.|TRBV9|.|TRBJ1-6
TGTGCCAGCAGCGTAAGGGGCAGGATTAATTCACCCCTCCACTTT
CASSVRGRINSPLHF
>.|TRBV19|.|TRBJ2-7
TGTGCCAGTCAGAAGACCGTGAGCTCCTACGAGCAGTACTTC
CASQKTVSSYEQYF
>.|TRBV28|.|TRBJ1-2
TGTGCCAGCAGTTTAAGGTACTATGGCTACACCTTC
CASSLRYYGYTF
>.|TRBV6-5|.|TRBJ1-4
TGTGCCAGCAGTTACTCGACAGGAGAAAAACTGTTTTTT
CASSYSTGEKLFF
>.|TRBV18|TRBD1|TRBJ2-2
TGTGCCAGCTCACGGGGGACAGTGAACAGTGATGGGGAGCTGTTTTTT
CASSRGTVNSDGELFF
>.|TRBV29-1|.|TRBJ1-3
TGCAGCGTTACAGGACCTGGAGGAAACACCATATATTTT
CSVTGPGGNTIYF
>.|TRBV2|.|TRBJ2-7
TGTGCCAGCAGTGAAGCGGGGAACCAGTACTTC
CASSEAGNQYF
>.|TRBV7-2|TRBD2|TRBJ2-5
TGTGCCAGCAGCCCACGACTAACGGGGGGCCAAGAGACCCAGTACTTC
CASSPRLTGGQETQYF
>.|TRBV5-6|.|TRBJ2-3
TGTGCCAGCAGCTTGGGATTGGATACGCAGTATTTT
CASSLGLDTQYF
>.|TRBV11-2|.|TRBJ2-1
TGTGCCAGCAGACAGGGCTATGAGCAGTTCTTC
CASRQGYEQFF
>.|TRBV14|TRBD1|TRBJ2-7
TGTGCCAGCAGCAAGCTGCCGAACGAAAGGGACAGGCAGTACTTC
CASSKLPNERDRQYF
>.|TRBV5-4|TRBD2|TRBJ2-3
TGTGCCAGCAGCTTGGTTGGGGGAGGGGATACGCAGTATTTT
CASSLVGGGDTQYF
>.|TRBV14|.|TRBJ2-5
TGTGCCAGCAGCCTATTGAAGACCCAGTACTTC
CASSLLKTQYF
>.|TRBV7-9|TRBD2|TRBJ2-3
TGTGCCAGCAGCCGCAATCTAGCGGGGAACACAGATACGCAGTATTTT
CASSRNLAGNTDTQYF
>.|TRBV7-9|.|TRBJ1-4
TGTGCCAGCAGCTTTTTTGGGTCAGGGGAAAAACTGTTTTTT
CASSFFGSGEKLFF
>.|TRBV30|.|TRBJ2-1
TGTGCCTGGAGGGACCAGAGCTCCTACAATGAGCAGTTCTTC
CAWRDQSSYNEQFF
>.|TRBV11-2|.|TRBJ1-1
TGTGCCAGCAGTTGGACACAAGGGAATGAAGCTTTCTTT
CASSWTQGNEAFF
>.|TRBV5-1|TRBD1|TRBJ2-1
TGCGCCAGCAGCTTGGGACAGGGATTCGATGAGCAGTTCTTC
CASSLGQGFDEQFF
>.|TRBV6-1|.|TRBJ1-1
TGTGCCAGCAGACCCTCGCCAGACAATTCAGTGGCTTTCTTT
CASRPSPDNSVAFF